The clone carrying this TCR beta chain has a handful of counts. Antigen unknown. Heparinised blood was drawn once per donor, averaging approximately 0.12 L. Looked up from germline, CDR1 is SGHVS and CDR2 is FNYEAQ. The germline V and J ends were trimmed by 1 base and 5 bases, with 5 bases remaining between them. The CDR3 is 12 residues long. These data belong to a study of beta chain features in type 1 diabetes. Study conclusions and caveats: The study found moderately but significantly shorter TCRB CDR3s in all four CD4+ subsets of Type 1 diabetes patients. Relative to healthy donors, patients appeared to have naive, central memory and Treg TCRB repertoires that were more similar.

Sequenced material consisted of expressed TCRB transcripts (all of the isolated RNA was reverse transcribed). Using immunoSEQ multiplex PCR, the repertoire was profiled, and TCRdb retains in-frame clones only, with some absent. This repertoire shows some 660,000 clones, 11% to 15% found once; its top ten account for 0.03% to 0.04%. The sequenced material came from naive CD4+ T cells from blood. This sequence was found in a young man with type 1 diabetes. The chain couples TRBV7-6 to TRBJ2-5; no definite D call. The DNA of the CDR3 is TGTGCCAGCAGCTTAGGTCGGGAGACCCAGTACTTC. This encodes CASSLGRETQYF. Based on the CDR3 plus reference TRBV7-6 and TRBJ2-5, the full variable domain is GAGVSQSPRYKVTKRGQDVALRCDPISGHVSLYWYRQALGQGPEFLTYFNYEAQQDKSGLPNDRFSAERPEGSISTLTIQRTEQRDSAMYRCASSLGRETQYFGPGTRLLVL.